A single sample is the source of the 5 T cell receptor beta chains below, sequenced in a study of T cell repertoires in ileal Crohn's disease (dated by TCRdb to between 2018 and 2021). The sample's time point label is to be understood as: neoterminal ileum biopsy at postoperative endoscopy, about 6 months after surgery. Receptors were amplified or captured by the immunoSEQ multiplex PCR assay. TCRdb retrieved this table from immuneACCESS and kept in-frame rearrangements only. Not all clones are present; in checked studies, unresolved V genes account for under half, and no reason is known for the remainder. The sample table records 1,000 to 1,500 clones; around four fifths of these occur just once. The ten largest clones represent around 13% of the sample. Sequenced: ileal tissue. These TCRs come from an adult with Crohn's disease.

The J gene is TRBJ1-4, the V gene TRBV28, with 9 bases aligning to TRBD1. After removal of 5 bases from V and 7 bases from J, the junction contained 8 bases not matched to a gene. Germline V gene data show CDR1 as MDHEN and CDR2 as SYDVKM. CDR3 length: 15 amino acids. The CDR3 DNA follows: TGTGCCAGCAGTACCAGCGACAGGGGGTTTGAAAAACTGTTTTTT. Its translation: CASSTSDRGFEKLFF.

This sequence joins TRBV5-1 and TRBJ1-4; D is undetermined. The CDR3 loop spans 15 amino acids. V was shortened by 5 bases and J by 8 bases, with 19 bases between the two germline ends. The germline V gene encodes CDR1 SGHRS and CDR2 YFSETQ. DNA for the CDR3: TGCGCCAGCAGTTCCACCGGTGGTGAGGTGGAAAAACTGTTTTTT. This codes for CASSSTGGEVEKLFF.

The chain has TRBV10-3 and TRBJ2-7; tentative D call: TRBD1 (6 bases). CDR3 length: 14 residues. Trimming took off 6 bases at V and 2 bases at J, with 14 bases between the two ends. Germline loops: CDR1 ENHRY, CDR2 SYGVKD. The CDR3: CAISQGTPTYEQYF. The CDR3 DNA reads TGTGCCATCAGCCAAGGGACACCAACCTACGAGCAGTACTTC.

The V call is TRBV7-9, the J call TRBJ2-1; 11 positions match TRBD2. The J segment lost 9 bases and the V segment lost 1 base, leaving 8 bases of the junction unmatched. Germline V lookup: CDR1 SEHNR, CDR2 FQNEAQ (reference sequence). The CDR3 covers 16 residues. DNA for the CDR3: TGTGCCAGCAGCTTAGACGGCCTAGCGGGGGGTAGTGAGCAGTTCTTC. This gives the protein CASSLDGLAGGSEQFF.

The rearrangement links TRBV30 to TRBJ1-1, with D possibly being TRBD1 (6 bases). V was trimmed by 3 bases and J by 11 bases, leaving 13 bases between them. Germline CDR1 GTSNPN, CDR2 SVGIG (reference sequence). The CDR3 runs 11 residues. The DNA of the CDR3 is TGTGCCTGGAGCGCCCAGGGGCGGGCTTTCTTT. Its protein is CAWSAQGRAFF.